A selection of T cell receptor beta chains follows, all from one sample in a study of human T cells and chemical hapten exposure. TCRdb ran MiXCR on the RACE reads and lists one entry per CDR3 protein. The sample records 74,000 or so distinct CDR3 sequences, approximately 10% being singletons. The specimen comprised whole blood, sampled in connection with sensitization to the hapten diphenylcyclopropenone (DPC). Receptors were obtained from a woman aged 55-69 years with alopecia areata. Some clones in this sample may be carry-over from other donors' samples. The CDR3 runs from the conserved cysteine through the conserved F or W. D genes are given only for firm matches. The size entry is marked missing in some rows and otherwise reads once, few, many or a size class.

TRBD1,NA,TRBV3-1,TRBJ2-1,TGTGCCAGCAGCCACCCCCCCGGCAGGGGGATCGGTGAGCAGTTCTTC,CASSHPPGRGIGEQFF
NA,many,TRBV18,TRBJ1-1,TGTGCCAGCTCACCTAAACGGCGAGCGAACACTGAAGCTTTCTTT,CASSPKRRANTEAFF
NA,NA,TRBV9,TRBJ2-7,TGTGCCAGCACCACGCACGAGCAGTACTTC,CASTTHEQYF
NA,NA,TRBV19,TRBJ1-5,TGTGCCAGTAGTGGATACGGTCAGCCCCAGCATTTT,CASSGYGQPQHF
TRBD1,NA,TRBV7-2,TRBJ2-5,TGTGCCAGCAGCCGAGAACAGGGGAAGACCCAGTACTTC,CASSREQGKTQYF
NA,many,TRBV29-1,TRBJ1-3,TGCAGCGCCCTAGACCCGCGCTCTGGAAACACCATATATTTT,CSALDPRSGNTIYF
NA,few,TRBV20-1,TRBJ1-2,TGCAGTGTATCGACGGGCCTACTTTATGGCTACACCTTC,CSVSTGLLYGYTF
NA,NA,TRBV11-1,TRBJ2-1,TGTGCCAGCAGCCACTGGGACAACTACAATGAGCAGTTCTTC,CASSHWDNYNEQFF
TRBD2,many,TRBV11-2,TRBJ2-1,TGTGCCAGCAGCGCCTCTAGCGGGGAGGTGTATGAGCAGTTCTTC,CASSASSGEVYEQFF
NA,NA,TRBV9,TRBJ2-7,TGTGCCAGCAGCGTAGTAGACGGCGTAATCGAGCAGTACTTC,CASSVVDGVIEQYF
NA,few,TRBV25-1,TRBJ1-2,TGTGCCAGCAGGCGTCGGGGCTACACCTTC,CASRRRGYTF
TRBD2,many,TRBV5-4,TRBJ2-3,TGTGCCAGCAGTAGACTGGGCGGGGGACTGACAGATACGCAGTATTTT,CASSRLGGGLTDTQYF
NA,few,TRBV9,TRBJ2-2,TGTGCCAGCAGCGTAGTCAGGAACACCGGGGAGCTGTTTTTT,CASSVVRNTGELFF
NA,few,TRBV3-1,TRBJ1-2,TGTGCCAGCAGCCAAGATGGCCAGATGGGCTATGGCTACACCTTC,CASSQDGQMGYGYTF
NA,many,TRBV29-1,TRBJ1-1,TGCAGCGTTGCCGCCCGGGCCGTCAGCACTGAAGCTTTCTTT,CSVAARAVSTEAFF
NA,many,TRBV7-9,TRBJ2-5,TGTGCCAGCAGCTTATATTCATCAGAGACCCAGTACTTC,CASSLYSSETQYF
TRBD1,NA,TRBV20-1,TRBJ1-6,TGCAGTGCTCCCCCAGGGGGGGCAACCTATAATCCACCCCTCCACTTT,CSAPPGGATYNPPLHF
TRBD2,NA,TRBV12-3/TRBV12-4,TRBJ2-7,TGTGCCAGCAGTTTCTCCCGCGGGACTAGCGTCTACGAGCAGTACTTC,CASSFSRGTSVYEQYF
NA,NA,TRBV10-3,TRBJ1-1,TGTGCCATCAGTGAGGCAGGGCAGACTGAAGCTTTCTTT,CAISEAGQTEAFF
TRBD1,many,TRBV24-1,TRBJ2-3,TGTGCCACCCGCGGACAGGGGGCGCATGATACGCAGTATTTT,CATRGQGAHDTQYF
NA,NA,TRBV6-5,TRBJ1-4,TGTGCCAGCTTTGGCAGGGGTCATGAAAAACTGTTTTTT,CASFGRGHEKLFF
TRBD1,NA,TRBV7-3,TRBJ2-7,TGTGCCAGCAGCTTAAGGGACAGCGACGAGCAGTACTTC,CASSLRDSDEQYF
NA,many,TRBV4-1,TRBJ2-1,TGCGCCAGCAGCCATCCTCAGGGGAGTGAGCAGTTCTTC,CASSHPQGSEQFF
NA,many,TRBV18,TRBJ1-5,TGTGCCAGCTCACCAGGGACTAACAATCAGCCCCAGCATTTT,CASSPGTNNQPQHF
NA,many,TRBV2,TRBJ2-7,TGTGCCAGCAGGGGATTCTACGAGCAGTACTTC,CASRGFYEQYF
NA,few,TRBV6-6,TRBJ1-1,TGTGCCAGCAGCCCCAGACAGGCGAACACTGAAGCTTTCTTT,CASSPRQANTEAFF
TRBD2,NA,TRBV7-6,TRBJ2-5,TGTGCCAGCAGCTTAAATGTCGCACTAGCGGGGGGAGAGACCCAGTACTTC,CASSLNVALAGGETQYF
TRBD1,few,TRBV20-1,TRBJ1-2,TGCAGTGCTATAAAGGACAGGCGACAAATCTCTGGCTACACCTTC,CSAIKDRRQISGYTF
NA,many,TRBV7-8,TRBJ1-5,TGTGCCAGCAGTCCACCCGGCAGCCATAGCAATCAGCCCCAGCATTTT,CASSPPGSHSNQPQHF
TRBD1,many,TRBV25-1,TRBJ2-2,TGTGCCAGCAGTCGACAGGGGGTGACCGGGGAGCTGTTTTTT,CASSRQGVTGELFF
NA,NA,TRBV19,TRBJ2-3,TGTGCCAGTAGGGGCAGCGTCTCGGATACGCAGTATTTT,CASRGSVSDTQYF
NA,NA,TRBV27,TRBJ1-6,TGTGCCAGCAGTTTTAATGGGGGACCCCTCCACTTT,CASSFNGGPLHF
TRBD1,many,TRBV27,TRBJ2-7,TGTGCCAGCGGGACAGGTCGCTACGAGCAGTACTTC,CASGTGRYEQYF
TRBD1,few,TRBV7-6,TRBJ2-5,TGTGCCAGCAGCAACCCCGGGACAGTTCAAGAGACCCAGTACTTC,CASSNPGTVQETQYF
NA,NA,TRBV7-2,TRBJ2-7,TGTGCCAGCAGCTTGGGACCATCCTACGAGCAGTACTTC,CASSLGPSYEQYF
TRBD2,NA,TRBV6-2/TRBV6-3,TRBJ2-5,TGTGCCAGCAGTTATGGACTAGCGGCCCAAGAGACCCAGTACTTC,CASSYGLAAQETQYF
TRBD2,few,TRBV12-3/TRBV12-4,TRBJ2-6,TGTGCCAGCAGCGGGGGGAGCTCTGGGGCCAACGTCCTGACTTTC,CASSGGSSGANVLTF